This T cell receptor (beta chain) derives from a study of blood T cell repertoires in COVID-19. Study context: The United States, Italy and Spain were the sources of the acute and convalescent COVID-19 samples. Sample material is recorded as cDNA or gDNA derived from T cells, B-cell-depleted T cells, or PBMCs.

Original analysis: For nucleated cells, counts were estimated from reference gene primer amplification. Libraries were prepared by immunoSEQ multiplex PCR; TCRdb keeps only in-frame clonotypes and omits some of them. The DNA gave D and trimming, while V, J and clone size come from that table. Here the sample spans approximately 250,000 clones, roughly 86% being singletons. Deletions cut 1 base from V and 1 base from J, with 8 bases between. The CDR3 is made up of 14 amino acids. Germline values: CDR1 LNHDA, CDR2 SQIVND (reference sequence). Seattle participants joined during active infection and were tracked over time.

This TCR was sampled from a woman aged 55-75 years with COVID-19, enrolled during active disease. The J gene is TRBJ2-7, the V gene TRBV19; D is unresolved. Material for sequencing was peripheral blood. As DNA, the CDR3 is TGTGCCAGTAGTATAGTAGGAGTTTCCTACGAGCAGTACTTC. Amino acids: CASSIVGVSYEQYF.